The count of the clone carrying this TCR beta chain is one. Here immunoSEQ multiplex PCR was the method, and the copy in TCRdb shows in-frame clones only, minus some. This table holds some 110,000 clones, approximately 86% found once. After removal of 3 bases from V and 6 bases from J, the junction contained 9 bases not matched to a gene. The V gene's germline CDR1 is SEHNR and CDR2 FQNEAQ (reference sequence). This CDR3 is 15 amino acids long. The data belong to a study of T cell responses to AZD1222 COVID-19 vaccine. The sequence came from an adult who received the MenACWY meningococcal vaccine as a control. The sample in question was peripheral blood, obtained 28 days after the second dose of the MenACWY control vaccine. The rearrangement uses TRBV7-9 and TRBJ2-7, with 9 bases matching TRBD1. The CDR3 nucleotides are TGTGCCAGCAGCTTTTTGGCGGGACAGGGAGGCGAGCAGTACTTC. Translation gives CASSFLAGQGGEQYF. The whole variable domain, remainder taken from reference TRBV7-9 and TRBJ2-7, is DTGVSQNPRHKITKRGQNVTFRCDPISEHNRLYWYRQTLGQGPEFLTYFQNEAQLEKSRLLSDRFSAERPKGSFSTLEIQRTEQGDSAMYLCASSFLAGQGGEQYFGPGTRLTVT.